The 22 T cell receptor beta chains in this list originate from one sample, sequenced in a study of PD-L1 blockade in urothelial cancer. Assay used: immunoSEQ multiplex PCR; TCRdb lists only in-frame clones, some missing. The table includes almost 90,000 clones, 65% to 85% detected once. Time point defined: pretreatment peripheral blood. This sample comprised PBMCs, obtained around atezolizumab (anti-PD-L1) treatment. These receptors originate from a man aged 60 to 69 with urothelial cancer.

The rearrangement uses TRBV10-1 and TRBJ2-3; TRBD2 is a possible D gene (6 bases). The CDR3 totals 12 residues. V was shortened by 8 bases and J by 0 bases, with 6 bases between the two germline ends. The germline CDR1 and CDR2 sequences are WNHNN and SYGVQD (reference sequence). The CDR3 spells CASGTSTDTQYF. CDR3 sequence (DNA): TGCGCCAGCGGGACTAGCACAGATACGCAGTATTTT.

The rearrangement links TRBV7-9 to TRBJ2-1, with a weak D call TRBD2 (6 bases). V was trimmed by 1 base and J by 0 bases, leaving 7 bases between them. The length of the CDR3 is 15 residues. The germline V gene has CDR1 SEHNR and CDR2 FQNEAQ (reference sequence). CDR3: CASSLDSGSYNEQFF. The CDR3 nucleotides are TGTGCCAGCAGCTTAGATAGCGGCTCCTACAATGAGCAGTTCTTC.

There are a few counts of this clone. This chain links TRBV7-8 with TRBJ1-2, with 7 positions matching TRBD1. In germline, CDR1 is SGHVS, CDR2 FQNEAQ. CDR3 length: 16 residues. V was pared by 5 bases and J by 2 bases, with 11 bases of the junction left unmatched. CDR3 amino acids: CASSGDSLLQNYGYTF. CDR3 sequence (DNA): TGTGCCAGCAGCGGGGACAGCCTACTCCAGAACTATGGCTACACCTTC.

The rearrangement links TRBV15 to TRBJ2-4, with a possible D match to TRBD1 (5 bases). Trimming left V 8 bases short and J 2 bases short, with 19 bases between. Germline V CDR1 and CDR2: LNHNV, YYDKDF (reference sequence). This CDR3 has 16 residues. This chain's CDR3 is CATAEQGVPPKNIQYF. CDR3 sequence (DNA): TGTGCCACCGCTGAGCAGGGCGTGCCTCCCAAAAACATTCAGTACTTC. The full variable domain, completed using reference TRBV15 and TRBJ2-4, is DAMVIQNPRYQVTQFGKPVTLSCSQTLNHNVMYWYQQKSSQAPKLLFHYYDKDFNNEADTPDNFQSRRPNTSFCFLDIRSPGLGDTAMYLCATAEQGVPPKNIQYFGAGTRLSVL.

V gene TRBV6-5 combines with J gene TRBJ1-5; D is unclear. V was pared by 0 bases and J by 3 bases, with 9 bases between. From germline, CDR1 is MNHEY and CDR2 SVGAGI. CDR3 length: 15 residues. The CDR3 sequence is CASSYSNGNNQPQHF. CDR3 sequence (DNA): TGTGCCAGCAGTTACTCGAACGGGAACAATCAGCCCCAGCATTTT.

This clone appeared a few times. This chain connects TRBV11-2 to TRBJ1-2, with D unresolved. Germline V CDR1 and CDR2: SGHAT, FQNNGV. This CDR3 has 14 residues. Deletions cut 5 bases from V and 2 bases from J, with 12 bases between. The CDR3, as DNA: TGTGCCAGCAGCCTCGATGACGGGAACTATGGCTACACCTTC. Encoded protein: CASSLDDGNYGYTF.

The chain carries TRBV5-6 and TRBJ2-5, with 8 bases matching TRBD2. With 1 base clipped from V and 7 bases from J, the junction kept 9 bases outside the gene matches. The CDR3 spans 15 residues. Germline V gene sequence: CDR1 SGHDT, CDR2 YYEEEE. For the CDR3, the DNA is TGTGCCAGCAGCTTGCCGGGAGGGATAATTATGACCCAGTACTTC. Amino acids: CASSLPGGIIMTQYF.

This sequence joins TRBV18 and TRBJ2-1; tentatively, D is TRBD2 (5 bases). The germline V gene has CDR1 KGHSH and CDR2 LQKENI. This CDR3 is 12 amino acids long. Trimming shortened V by 1 base and J by 9 bases, and 7 bases separated the two germline ends. The CDR3 reads CASSPREGEQFF. The CDR3 nucleotides read TGTGCCAGCTCACCACGCGAGGGTGAGCAGTTCTTC.

This clone appeared a few times. V gene TRBV29-1 combines with J gene TRBJ1-1; D ambiguous. The germline gives CDR1 SQVTM, CDR2 ANQGSEA. V was clipped by 3 bases and J by 1 base, with 6 bases between them. This CDR3 is built from 12 residues. This CDR3 is CSVDRSNTEAFF. The CDR3 DNA is TGCAGCGTTGACAGATCGAACACTGAAGCTTTCTTT.

This clone was picked up one time. This rearrangement joins TRBV7-3 to TRBJ2-2, with TRBD1 matching over 9 bases. Trimming removed 4 bases from V and 4 bases from J; junction bases left unmatched: 4. The CDR3 runs to 15 residues. Per the germline V gene, CDR1 is SGHTA and CDR2 is FQGTGA. CDR3 amino acids: CASSYRGPSTGELFF. CDR3 sequence (DNA): TGTGCCAGCAGCTACAGGGGGCCTTCCACCGGGGAGCTGTTTTTT.

CDR3 in amino acids: CASSRQGPMNTEAFF. DNA of the CDR3: TGCGCCAGCAGTCGACAGGGACCGATGAACACTGAAGCTTTCTTT. The rearrangement links TRBV5-1 to TRBJ1-1; 7 bases are shared with TRBD1. J was trimmed by 0 bases and V by 5 bases; bases with no gene match: 7. Germline CDR1 is SGHRS and CDR2 is YFSETQ. The CDR3 length is 15 residues. Full variable domain (remainder filled in from reference TRBV5-1 and TRBJ1-1): KAGVTQTPRYLIKTRGQQVTLSCSPISGHRSVSWYQQTPGQGLQFLFEYFSETQRNKGNFPGRFSGRQFSNSRSEMNVSTLELGDSALYLCASSRQGPMNTEAFFGQGTRLTVV.

The chain recombines TRBV6-6 with TRBJ2-7; tentatively, D is TRBD2 (5 bases). The germline CDR1 and CDR2 sequences are MNHNY and SVGAGI (reference sequence). V was trimmed by 2 bases and J by 4 bases, leaving 9 bases between them. The CDR3 runs 13 residues. CDR3 residues: CASSYTEGYEQYF. CDR3 nucleotides: TGTGCCAGCAGTTACACTGAGGGATACGAGCAGTACTTC.

The chain carries TRBV18 and TRBJ2-2; D might be TRBD1 (6 bases). Germline V gene data show CDR1 as KGHSH and CDR2 as LQKENI. The length of the CDR3 is 15 residues. Trimming left V 4 bases short and J 7 bases short, with 16 bases between. CDR3 DNA sequence: TGTGCCAGCTCACAGGTGGCACGACAGGACGGGGAGCTGTTTTTT. The encoded protein is CASSQVARQDGELFF.

The chain recombines TRBV28 with TRBJ2-7; D perhaps matches TRBD1 (6 bases). Trimming pared 2 bases from V and 0 bases from J, leaving 8 bases between. The germline V gene has CDR1 MDHEN and CDR2 SYDVKM. The CDR3 is made up of 14 amino acids. DNA of the CDR3: TGTGCCAGCAGTTTAAGCAGGGGCTCCTACGAGCAGTACTTC. Translation: CASSLSRGSYEQYF.

The chain employs TRBV19 and TRBJ1-5, with D possibly being TRBD1 (5 bases). The germline CDR1 and CDR2 sequences are LNHDA and SQIVND (reference sequence). V lost 3 bases to trimming and J lost 0 bases, with 18 bases between them. CDR3 length equals 18 residues. Here the CDR3 reads CASSMGQGGIYSNQPQHF. The DNA of the CDR3 is TGTGCCAGTAGTATGGGGCAAGGTGGCATATATAGCAATCAGCCCCAGCATTTT.

The J gene is TRBJ2-3, the V gene TRBV5-1; 9 positions agree with TRBD1. This CDR3 has 17 residues. Germline V gene lookup returns CDR1 SGHRS and CDR2 YFSETQ. V shed 5 bases, J shed 4 bases, and the junction held 14 bases outside the gene matches. In nucleotides, the CDR3 is TGCGCCAGCAGTCAATGGACCGGGACAGGGTCGGCAGATACGCAGTATTTT. Residues: CASSQWTGTGSADTQYF. The variable domain in full, with the rest retrieved from reference TRBV5-1 and TRBJ2-3, is KAGVTQTPRYLIKTRGQQVTLSCSPISGHRSVSWYQQTPGQGLQFLFEYFSETQRNKGNFPGRFSGRQFSNSRSEMNVSTLELGDSALYLCASSQWTGTGSADTQYFGPGTRLTVL.

The V and J genes are TRBV30 and TRBJ2-1; 9 nucleotides agree with TRBD2. The CDR3 is made up of 13 amino acids. The germline V gene has CDR1 GTSNPN and CDR2 SVGIG (reference sequence). V dropped 0 bases and J dropped 15; count of bases not matched to a gene: 9. The CDR3 loop reads CAWSVPLRGGRFF. CDR3 coding DNA: TGTGCCTGGAGTGTACCATTGCGGGGGGGTCGGTTCTTC.

The CDR3 region has the DNA TGTGCCAGCAGTTATGTCAGATACACTGAAGCTTTCTTT. Protein sequence: CASSYVRYTEAFF. This rearrangement joins TRBV28 to TRBJ1-1; D call uncertain. Germline V gives CDR1 MDHEN, CDR2 SYDVKM. The V end was cut by 4 bases, the J end by 3 bases, with 9 bases between. This CDR3 region has 13 residues.

This clone appeared a few times. This sequence joins TRBV2 and TRBJ1-5, with 9 positions matching TRBD1. Germline-derived CDR1 and CDR2 are SNHLY and FYNNEI. The trim removed 6 bases at V and 0 bases at J, leaving 6 bases unmatched. The CDR3 spans 16 residues. As DNA, the CDR3 is TGTGCCAGCAGCGTGGACAGGGGCTATAGCAATCAGCCCCAGCATTTT. It yields the protein CASSVDRGYSNQPQHF.

The chain is built from TRBV30 and TRBJ1-1; TRBD1 aligns across 7 bases. The germline CDR1 and CDR2 sequences are GTSNPN and SVGIG (reference sequence). Unmatched junction bases numbered 10, after V lost 8 bases and J lost 1 base. The CDR3 loop spans 14 amino acids. The DNA for the CDR3 is TGTGCCGTTTACAGGGGCGGAAAGAACACTGAAGCTTTCTTT. Amino acids: CAVYRGGKNTEAFF.

V gene TRBV6-1 combines with J gene TRBJ1-1; D gene uncertain. Per the germline V gene, CDR1 is MNHNS and CDR2 is SASEGT. With 1 base removed from V and 3 bases from J, the gap between germline ends came to 6 bases. The CDR3 contains 13 residues. CDR3 nucleotides: TGTGCCAGCAGTGAAGTCAGGTACACTGAAGCTTTCTTT. This encodes CASSEVRYTEAFF.

This sequence joins TRBV5-6 and TRBJ2-7; the D gene is possibly TRBD2 (5 bases). This CDR3 spans 13 amino acids. Trimming removed 1 base from V and 3 bases from J, with 8 bases in between. CDR1 is SGHDT and CDR2 is YYEEEE in the germline V gene. Here the CDR3 reads CASSLRGFYEQYF. CDR3 nucleotides: TGTGCCAGCAGCTTGCGGGGTTTCTACGAGCAGTACTTC.